One and the same sample provided the 26 T cell receptor beta chains below, sequenced in a study of beta chain features in type 1 diabetes. Expressed TCRB transcripts were sequenced because the isolated RNA had all been reverse transcribed beforehand. TCRdb's table, derived via immunoSEQ multiplex PCR, lists solely in-frame clones and lacks some. The repertoire includes 500,000 to 850,000 clones, around an eighth of them detected once, and less than 0.04% sits in the top ten. These receptors' targets are unknown. Study-level points and caveats: When Type 1 diabetes patients were examined, their TCRB CDR3s proved moderately but significantly shorter in all four CD4+ subsets.

The sequencing input was naive CD4+ T cells from blood. These receptors came from a man aged 18 to 30 with type 1 diabetes.

This chain connects TRBV4-3 to TRBJ1-2; 9 bases fit TRBD1. Germline V gene data show CDR1 as LGHNA and CDR2 as YSLEER. V shed 1 base and J 6 bases; nucleotides not matched to a gene: 6. The CDR3 length is 15 residues. CDR3 region: CASSQADRGGDGYTF. DNA for the CDR3: TGCGCCAGCAGCCAAGCGGACAGGGGTGGAGATGGCTACACCTTC.

J is TRBJ2-2 and V is TRBV29-1; 8 positions agree with TRBD2. This CDR3 contains 14 residues. CDR1 is SQVTM, CDR2 ANQGSEA, per germline. V dropped 3 bases and J dropped 7; count of bases not matched to a gene: 7. The CDR3 sequence is CSVDLSGTYGELFF. DNA for the CDR3: TGCAGCGTTGACCTTAGCGGGACCTACGGGGAGCTGTTTTTT.

A remark on this clone: Additional DNA sequences in this sample encode the identical CDR3. The J gene is TRBJ2-5, the V gene TRBV20-1; D tentatively fits TRBD1 or TRBD2 (5 bases each). There are 11 residues in the CDR3. CDR1 and CDR2 (germline): DFQATT, SNEGSKA (reference sequence). Between the trimmed V and J ends, which lost 3 bases and 5 bases, there was a span of 7 bases. The CDR3: CSASREETQYF. The CDR3 DNA reads TGCAGTGCTAGCAGGGAGGAGACCCAGTACTTC.

V gene TRBV5-1 combines with J gene TRBJ2-3; 13 positions match TRBD2. CDR1 is SGHRS, CDR2 YFSETQ, per germline. V lost 4 bases, J lost 5 bases, and 4 bases stayed unmatched. The CDR3 length is 15 residues. CDR3 in DNA: TGCGCCAGCAGCCTACTAGCGGGAGGGGGAGATACGCAGTATTTT. Translated, it gives CASSLLAGGGDTQYF.

This clone was observed a handful of times. Other nucleotide sequences in the sample specify the same CDR3. The chain links TRBV6-5 to TRBJ1-2, with D maybe TRBD1 (5 bases). V was cut by 2 bases and J by 4 bases, with 8 bases left in between. The V gene's germline CDR1 is MNHEY and CDR2 SVGAGI. CDR3 size: 13 residues. CDR3 protein: CASSYQGSYGYTF. Here the CDR3 DNA reads TGTGCCAGCAGTTACCAGGGATCCTATGGCTACACCTTC.

This clone came up a few times. The chain combines TRBV4-3 with TRBJ1-1; D not resolved. Germline CDR1 is LGHNA and CDR2 is YSLEER. The CDR3 has 14 amino acids. V was cut by 1 base and J by 7 bases, with 13 bases left in between. In DNA, the CDR3 is TGCGCCAGCAGCCAAGTTGATTGGTCGTTTGAAGCTTTCTTT. This translates into CASSQVDWSFEAFF.

V and J are TRBV14 and TRBJ2-5; the D gene is possibly TRBD2 (6 bases). This CDR3 is built from 15 residues. Germline V gives CDR1 SGHDN, CDR2 FVKESK. Trimming removed 0 bases at V and 5 bases at J, with 13 bases between. CDR3 nucleotides: TGTGCCAGCAGCCAAGAAAGCCTAGCGAGGGAGACCCAGTACTTC. Protein: CASSQESLARETQYF. Combining the CDR3 with reference TRBV14 and TRBJ2-5 gives the whole variable domain EAGVTQFPSHSVIEKGQTVTLRCDPISGHDNLYWYRRVMGKEIKFLLHFVKESKQDESGMPNNRFLAERTGGTYSTLKVQPAELEDSGVYFCASSQESLARETQYFGPGTRLLVL.

The chain uses TRBV14 and TRBJ2-1, with 9 bases fitting TRBD1. The junction had 6 bases not matched to a gene; V was cut back by 5 bases and J by 1 base. CDR1 and CDR2 (germline): SGHDN, FVKESK. CDR3 length equals 16 residues. The CDR3 loop reads CASSYRGRGSYNEQFF. CDR3 nucleotide sequence: TGTGCCAGCAGCTACAGGGGGCGCGGGTCCTACAATGAGCAGTTCTTC.

V and J are TRBV7-2 and TRBJ2-7; 7 bases are a match to TRBD1. Germline CDR1 is SGHTA and CDR2 is FQGNSA. This CDR3 comprises 14 residues. With V trimmed by 3 bases and J by 7 bases, 9 bases remained unmatched. DNA for the CDR3: TGTGCCAGCAGCTTTGATGGAATGACAGGGGAGCAGTACTTC. As protein: CASSFDGMTGEQYF.

The sample holds a few counts of this clone. At the DNA level, this CDR3 is encoded by other sequences in the same sample as well. The chain combines TRBV5-1 with TRBJ2-7, with 10 bases identical to TRBD2. V dropped 4 bases and J dropped 2; count of bases not matched to a gene: 3. This CDR3 is built from 14 residues. Germline CDR1 reads SGHRS; CDR2 reads YFSETQ. CDR3 sequence reads: CASSQTSGAYEQYF. The CDR3 region has the DNA TGCGCCAGCAGCCAAACTAGCGGGGCCTACGAGCAGTACTTC. Full variable domain (remainder filled in from reference TRBV5-1 and TRBJ2-7): KAGVTQTPRYLIKTRGQQVTLSCSPISGHRSVSWYQQTPGQGLQFLFEYFSETQRNKGNFPGRFSGRQFSNSRSEMNVSTLELGDSALYLCASSQTSGAYEQYFGPGTRLTVT.

The rearrangement links TRBV30 to TRBJ1-5; 9 bases match TRBD1. V lost 3 bases, J lost 5 bases, and 8 bases stayed unmatched. Germline lookup yields CDR1 GTSNPN and CDR2 SVGIG (reference sequence). This CDR3 has 15 amino acids. DNA for the CDR3: TGTGCCTGGAGGGCCCAGGGACAGGGACATCAGCCCCAGCATTTT. Translating gives CAWRAQGQGHQPQHF.

This clone was seen a few times. This chain connects TRBV28 to TRBJ1-2, with D perhaps TRBD1 (5 bases). V shed 2 bases and J shed 3 bases, with 10 bases lying between them. CDR1 and CDR2 (germline): MDHEN, SYDVKM. This CDR3 comprises 14 residues. CDR3 DNA sequence: TGTGCCAGCAGTTTACCAGCGGGGGACTATGGCTACACCTTC. It encodes CASSLPAGDYGYTF.

This clone was recorded a few times. The V gene is TRBV6-6, the J gene TRBJ1-5; D gene ambiguous. Germline V gene sequence: CDR1 MNHNY, CDR2 SVGAGI (reference sequence). This CDR3 contains 13 residues. Trimming shortened V by 10 bases and J by 2 bases, and 12 bases separated the two germline ends. This CDR3 reads CATRDGGNQPQHF. In DNA form, the CDR3 reads TGTGCCACCCGTGATGGGGGCAATCAGCCCCAGCATTTT.

The table lists this clone with a few counts. As DNA, the CDR3 is TGTGCCAGCAGCCCACGGGACAGGAGGAATGAAAAACTGTTTTTT. The encoded protein is CASSPRDRRNEKLFF. The chain couples TRBV7-9 to TRBJ1-4, with TRBD1 matching over 8 bases. J was trimmed by 5 bases and V by 5 bases; bases with no gene match: 7. Germline V gene sequence: CDR1 SEHNR, CDR2 FQNEAQ (reference sequence). This CDR3 has 15 amino acids.

The rearrangement links TRBV5-1 to TRBJ2-3; 8 bases match TRBD2. V shed 4 bases and J 1 base; nucleotides not matched to a gene: 5. The CDR3 sequence is 15 residues long. CDR1 SGHRS and CDR2 YFSETQ come from the germline V gene. CDR3 in amino acids: CASSDGTSGTDTQYF. The CDR3 DNA reads as TGCGCCAGCAGCGACGGGACTAGTGGCACAGATACGCAGTATTTT.

The rearrangement joins TRBV7-9 to TRBJ1-2; D remains ambiguous. The CDR3 runs 14 residues. Per the germline V gene, CDR1 is SEHNR and CDR2 is FQNEAQ (reference sequence). Trimming took off 2 bases at V and 3 bases at J, with 10 bases between the two ends. CDR3 amino acids: CASSLLGGDYGYTF. CDR3 DNA: TGTGCCAGCAGCTTACTCGGTGGGGACTATGGCTACACCTTC.

This chain joins TRBV9 and TRBJ2-7; D may be TRBD2 (6 bases). Germline CDR1 and CDR2: SGDLS and YYNGEE. V lost 0 bases and J 5 bases, leaving 15 bases between the germline ends. The CDR3 is made up of 15 amino acids. CDR3 bases: TGTGCCAGCAGCGTAGATCTAAGGGACTTCCACGAGCAGTACTTC. Its translation is CASSVDLRDFHEQYF.

The rearrangement links TRBV18 to TRBJ2-1; 10 nucleotides match TRBD2. This CDR3 is built from 15 residues. Trimming at V came to 5 bases and at J to 5 bases, leaving 6 bases not matched to a gene. Germline CDR1 and CDR2: KGHSH and LQKENI. In nucleotides, the CDR3 is TGTGCCAGCTCAGCGCTAGCGGGAGTGGACAATGAGCAGTTCTTC. It encodes CASSALAGVDNEQFF. Full variable domain (outside the CDR3, taken from reference TRBV18 and TRBJ2-1): NAGVMQNPRHLVRRRGQEARLRCSPMKGHSHVYWYRQLPEEGLKFMVYLQKENIIDESGMPKERFSAEFPKEGPSILRIQQVVRGDSAAYFCASSALAGVDNEQFFGPGTRLTVL.

This clone came up a few times. This sequence joins TRBV14 and TRBJ1-1, with D unclear. Germline lookup yields CDR1 SGHDN and CDR2 FVKESK. The CDR3 is 13 amino acids. V lost 0 bases and J lost 4, with 6 bases in between. The CDR3 region is CASSQDGSTEAFF. For the CDR3, the DNA is TGTGCCAGCAGCCAAGATGGCTCCACTGAAGCTTTCTTT.

On this clone: Within the sample, other DNA sequences also encode this same CDR3. The rearrangement links TRBV30 to TRBJ2-3; no firm D call. Germline V gene sequence: CDR1 GTSNPN, CDR2 SVGIG (reference sequence). CDR3 length: 13 residues. V lost 2 bases, J lost 1 base, and 7 bases lay in between. CDR3 residues: CAWSTGGTDTQYF. In DNA form, the CDR3 reads TGTGCCTGGAGTACGGGTGGCACAGATACGCAGTATTTT.

This clone was detected only a few times. This rearrangement joins TRBV28 to TRBJ2-7; TRBD2 is a possible D gene (5 bases). Germline V gene sequence: CDR1 MDHEN, CDR2 SYDVKM. Deletions cut 5 bases from V and 5 bases from J, with 7 bases between. The CDR3 loop spans 11 amino acids. The DNA of the CDR3 is TGTGCCAGCAGTCTTAGCGACGAGCAGTACTTC. The encoded protein is CASSLSDEQYF.

There are a few counts of this clone. V and J are TRBV5-6 and TRBJ2-7; D unclear. Germline CDR1 and CDR2: SGHDT and YYEEEE. CDR3 length: 12 amino acids. Trimming shortened V by 4 bases and J by 5 bases, and 10 bases separated the two germline ends. This CDR3 is CASSLLTHEQYF. In DNA, the CDR3 is TGTGCCAGCAGCCTCCTGACCCACGAGCAGTACTTC.

J is TRBJ1-2 and V is TRBV4-2; D remains unclear. The V gene's germline CDR1 is LGHNA and CDR2 YNFKEQ. V gave up 1 base and J gave up 6 bases, with 9 bases separating them. The CDR3 runs 13 residues. CDR3 sequence: CASSQANTDGYTF. CDR3 bases: TGTGCCAGCAGCCAAGCTAACACCGATGGCTACACCTTC.

The chain combines TRBV9 with TRBJ2-3; D gene uncertain. The CDR3 has 13 residues. Trimming took off 3 bases at V and 0 bases at J, with 5 bases between the two ends. Germline V gene sequence: CDR1 SGDLS, CDR2 YYNGEE. CDR3 sequence: CASSGDSTDTQYF. CDR3 bases: TGTGCCAGCAGCGGAGATAGCACAGATACGCAGTATTTT.

The chain is built from TRBV19 and TRBJ1-2; D gene unclear. This CDR3 comprises 15 residues. Per the germline V gene, CDR1 is LNHDA and CDR2 is SQIVND (reference sequence). V lost 8 bases, J lost 4 bases, and 20 bases lay in between. The DNA for the CDR3 is TGTGCCAGTGGAGAAATCACAGCTAACTCCTATGGCTACACCTTC. This codes for CASGEITANSYGYTF.

This clone was counted a few times. The chain combines TRBV5-6 with TRBJ1-1; D not resolved. There are 12 residues in the CDR3. The V gene lost 3 bases and the J gene lost 6 bases, with 9 bases spanning the gap. Germline CDR1 SGHDT, CDR2 YYEEEE. The CDR3 DNA sequence: TGTGCCAGCAGCTCACTTAGGGCTGAAGCTTTCTTT. The encoded protein is CASSSLRAEAFF.